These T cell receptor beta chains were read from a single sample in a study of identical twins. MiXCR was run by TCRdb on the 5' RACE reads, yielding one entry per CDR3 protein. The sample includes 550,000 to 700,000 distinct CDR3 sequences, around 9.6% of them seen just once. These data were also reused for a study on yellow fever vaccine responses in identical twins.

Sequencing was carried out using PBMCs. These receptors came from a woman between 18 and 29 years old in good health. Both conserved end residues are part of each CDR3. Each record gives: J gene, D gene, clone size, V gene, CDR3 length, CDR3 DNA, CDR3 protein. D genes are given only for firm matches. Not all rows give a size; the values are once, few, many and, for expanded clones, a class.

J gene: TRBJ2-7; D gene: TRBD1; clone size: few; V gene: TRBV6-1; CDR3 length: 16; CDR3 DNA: TGTGCCAGCAGTATGGGACAGGGTGATTTTCCGTGGGAGCAGTACTTC; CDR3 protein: CASSMGQGDFPWEQYF
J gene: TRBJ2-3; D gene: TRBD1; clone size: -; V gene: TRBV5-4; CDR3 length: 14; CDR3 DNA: TGTGCCAGCAGCGTCGGGACAGCCACAGATACGCAGTATTTT; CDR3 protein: CASSVGTATDTQYF
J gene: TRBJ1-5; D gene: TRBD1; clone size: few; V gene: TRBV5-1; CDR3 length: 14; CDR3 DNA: TGCGCCAGCAGCTTGGTGGGACAGGGGGCTCCCCAGCATTTT; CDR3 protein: CASSLVGQGAPQHF
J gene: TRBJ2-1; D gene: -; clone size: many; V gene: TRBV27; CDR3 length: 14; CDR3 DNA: TGTGCCAGCAGTTCGGAGGGGTGGGCGAATGAGCAGTTCTTC; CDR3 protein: CASSSEGWANEQFF
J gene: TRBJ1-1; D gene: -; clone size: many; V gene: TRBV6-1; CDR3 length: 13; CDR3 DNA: TGTGCCAGCACCCGGGCCCTGAACACTGAAGCTTTCTTT; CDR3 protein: CASTRALNTEAFF
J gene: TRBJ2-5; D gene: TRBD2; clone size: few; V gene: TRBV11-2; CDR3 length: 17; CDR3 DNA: TGTGCCAGCAGCTTAGAGTTTAGCGGGTTGCTTGCAGAGACCCAGTACTTC; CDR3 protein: CASSLEFSGLLAETQYF
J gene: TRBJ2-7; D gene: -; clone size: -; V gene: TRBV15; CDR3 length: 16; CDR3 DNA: TGTGCCACCAGCAGAGCTCATTTAGGGGGAGGAGACGAGCAGTACTTC; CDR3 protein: CATSRAHLGGGDEQYF
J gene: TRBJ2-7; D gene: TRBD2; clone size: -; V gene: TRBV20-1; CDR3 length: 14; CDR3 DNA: TGCAGTGCTAGAGAGCGGACTAGCGGGTACGAGCAGTACTTC; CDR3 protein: CSARERTSGYEQYF
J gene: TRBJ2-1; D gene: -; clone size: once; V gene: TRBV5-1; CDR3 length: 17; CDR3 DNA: TGCGCCAGCAGCATAAACCGGGTTCCAAGCTCCTACAATGAGCAGTTCTTC; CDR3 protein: CASSINRVPSSYNEQFF
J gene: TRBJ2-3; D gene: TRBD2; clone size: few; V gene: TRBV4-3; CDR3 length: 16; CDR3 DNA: TGCGCCAGCAGCCAAGATAGGGGCGGGAGATCCGATACGCAGTATTTT; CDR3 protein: CASSQDRGGRSDTQYF
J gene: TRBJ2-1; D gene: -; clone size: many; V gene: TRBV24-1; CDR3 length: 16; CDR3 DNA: TGTGCCACCAGTGGGATAGGGGGAGGAGGGGACAATGAGCAGTTCTTC; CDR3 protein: CATSGIGGGGDNEQFF
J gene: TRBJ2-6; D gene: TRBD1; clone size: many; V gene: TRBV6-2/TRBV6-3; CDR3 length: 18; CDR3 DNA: TGTGCCAGCACCGACGGCGGACAGGGTTACTCTGGGGCCAACGTCCTGACTTTC; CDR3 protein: CASTDGGQGYSGANVLTF
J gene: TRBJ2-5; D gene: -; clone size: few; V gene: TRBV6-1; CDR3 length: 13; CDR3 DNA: TGTGCCAGCAGACCGACCTGGGAAGAGACCCAGTACTTC; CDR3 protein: CASRPTWEETQYF
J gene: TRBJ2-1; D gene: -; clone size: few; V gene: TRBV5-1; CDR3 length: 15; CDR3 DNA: TGCGCCAGCAGGGCCGGGACTCAACTCCACAATGAGCAGTTCTTC; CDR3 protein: CASRAGTQLHNEQFF
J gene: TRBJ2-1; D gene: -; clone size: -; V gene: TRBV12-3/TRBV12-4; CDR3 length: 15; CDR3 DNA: TGTGCCAGCAGTCCCCTTGGGGTGATCTACAATGAGCAGTTCTTC; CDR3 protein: CASSPLGVIYNEQFF
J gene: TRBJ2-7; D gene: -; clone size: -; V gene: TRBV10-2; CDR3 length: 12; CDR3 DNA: TGCGCCAGCAGTGAACGGTCAGTTGAGCAGTACTTC; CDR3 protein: CASSERSVEQYF
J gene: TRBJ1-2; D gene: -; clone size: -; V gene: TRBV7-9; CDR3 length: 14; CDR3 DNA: TGTGCCAGCAGCTTAGTGGATTCCCCTTATGGCTACACCTTC; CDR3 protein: CASSLVDSPYGYTF
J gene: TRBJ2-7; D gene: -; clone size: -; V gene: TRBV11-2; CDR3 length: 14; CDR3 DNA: TGTGCCAGCACCAGAGGGATTAGCTCCTACGAGCAGTACTTC; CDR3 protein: CASTRGISSYEQYF
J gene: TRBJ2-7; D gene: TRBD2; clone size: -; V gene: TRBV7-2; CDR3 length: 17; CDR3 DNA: TGTGCCAGCAGCTTAACAGCGGGGGGGCGAGCGTCCTACGAGCAGTACTTC; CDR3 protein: CASSLTAGGRASYEQYF
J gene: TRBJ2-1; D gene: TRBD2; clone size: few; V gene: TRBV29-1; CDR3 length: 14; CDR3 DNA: TGCAGCGTTTCCTATGGCAGCGGGACCAATGAGCAGTTCTTC; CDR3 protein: CSVSYGSGTNEQFF
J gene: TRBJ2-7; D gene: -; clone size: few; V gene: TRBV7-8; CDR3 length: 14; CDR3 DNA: TGTGCCAGCAGCCGTAAAGGGGGAGGGTACGAGCAGTACTTC; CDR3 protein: CASSRKGGGYEQYF
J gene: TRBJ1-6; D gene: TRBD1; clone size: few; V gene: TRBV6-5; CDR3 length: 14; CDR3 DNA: TGTGCCAGCAGTTCACGACAGGGTTGGTCACCCCTCCACTTT; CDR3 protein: CASSSRQGWSPLHF
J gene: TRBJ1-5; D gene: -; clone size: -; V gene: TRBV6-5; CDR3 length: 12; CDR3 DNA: TGTGCCAGCAGTTTCAGGGGAGGGCCCCAGCATTTT; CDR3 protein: CASSFRGGPQHF
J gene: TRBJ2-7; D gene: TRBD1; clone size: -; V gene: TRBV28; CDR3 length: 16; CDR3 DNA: TGTGCCAGCAGTTCCCCCGGGACAGGGAGGGCCTACGAGCAGTACTTC; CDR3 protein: CASSSPGTGRAYEQYF
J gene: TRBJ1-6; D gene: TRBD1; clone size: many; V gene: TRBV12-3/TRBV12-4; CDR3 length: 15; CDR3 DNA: TGTGCCAGCAGCGGACAGGTGGCTTATAATTCACCCCTCCACTTT; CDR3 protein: CASSGQVAYNSPLHF
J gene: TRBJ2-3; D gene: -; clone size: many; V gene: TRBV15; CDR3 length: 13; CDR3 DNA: TGTGCCACCGGCAGGGAGGTCACAGATACGCAGTATTTT; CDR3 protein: CATGREVTDTQYF
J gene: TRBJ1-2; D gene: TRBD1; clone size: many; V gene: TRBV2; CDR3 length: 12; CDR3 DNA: TGTGCCACCGGACAGGAGAACTATGGCTACACCTTC; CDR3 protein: CATGQENYGYTF
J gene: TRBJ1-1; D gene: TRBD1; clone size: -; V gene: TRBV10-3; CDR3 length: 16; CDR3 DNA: TGTGCCATCCAACCAGGGGGATCGATTGGGAACACTGAAGCTTTCTTT; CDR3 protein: CAIQPGGSIGNTEAFF
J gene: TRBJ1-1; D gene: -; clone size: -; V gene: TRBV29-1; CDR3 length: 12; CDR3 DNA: TGCAGCGTTGAGGGGACCTACACTGAAGCTTTCTTT; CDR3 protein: CSVEGTYTEAFF
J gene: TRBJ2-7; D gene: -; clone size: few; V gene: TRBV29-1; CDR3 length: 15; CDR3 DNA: TGCAGCGTGGAAGAACCAGGGGACCTATCCTACGAGCAGTACTTC; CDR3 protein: CSVEEPGDLSYEQYF
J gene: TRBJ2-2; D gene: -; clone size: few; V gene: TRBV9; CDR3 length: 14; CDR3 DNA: TGTGCCAGCAGCGCGGCGACCGGGACCGGGGAGCTGTTTTTT; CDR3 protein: CASSAATGTGELFF
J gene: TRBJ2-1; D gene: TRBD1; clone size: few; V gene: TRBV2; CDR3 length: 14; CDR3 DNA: TGTGCCAGCCAGGGGGCAATCACCTACAATGAGCAGTTCTTC; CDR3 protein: CASQGAITYNEQFF
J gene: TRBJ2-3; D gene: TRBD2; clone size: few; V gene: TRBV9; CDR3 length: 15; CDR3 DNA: TGTGCCAGCAGCGCCTGGGCGGGGGGCACAGATACGCAGTATTTT; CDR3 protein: CASSAWAGGTDTQYF